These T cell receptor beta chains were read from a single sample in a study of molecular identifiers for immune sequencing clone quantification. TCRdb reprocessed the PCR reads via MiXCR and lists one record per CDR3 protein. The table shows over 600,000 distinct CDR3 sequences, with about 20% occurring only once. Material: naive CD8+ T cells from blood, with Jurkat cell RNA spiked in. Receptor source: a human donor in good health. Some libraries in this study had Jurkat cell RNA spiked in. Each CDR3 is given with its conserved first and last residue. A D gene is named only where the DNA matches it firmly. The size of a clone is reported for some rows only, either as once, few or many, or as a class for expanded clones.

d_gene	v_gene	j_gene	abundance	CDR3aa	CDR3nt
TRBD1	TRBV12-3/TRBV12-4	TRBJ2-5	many	CASSEDRGRQETQYF	TGTGCCAGCAGTGAGGACAGGGGACGGCAAGAGACCCAGTACTTC
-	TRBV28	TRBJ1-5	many	CASIHRGYRQPQHF	TGTGCCAGCATCCATAGGGGGTATCGACAGCCCCAGCATTTT
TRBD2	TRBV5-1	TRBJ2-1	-	CASSSGLAGEYNEQFF	TGCGCCAGCAGCTCGGGACTAGCGGGGGAGTACAATGAGCAGTTCTTC
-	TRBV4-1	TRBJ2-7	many	CASSQEPPPSSYEQYF	TGCGCCAGCAGCCAAGAACCCCCCCCCAGCTCCTACGAGCAGTACTTC
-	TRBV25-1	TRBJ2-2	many	CASSESTGELFF	TGTGCCAGCAGTGAGAGCACCGGGGAGCTGTTTTTT
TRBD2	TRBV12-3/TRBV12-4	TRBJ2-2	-	CASSHSGRAGGELFF	TGTGCCAGCAGCCATAGCGGGAGGGCAGGAGGGGAGCTGTTTTTT
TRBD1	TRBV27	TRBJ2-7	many	CASRPGQSYEQYF	TGTGCCAGCAGACCGGGACAGAGCTACGAGCAGTACTTC
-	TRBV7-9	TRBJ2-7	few	CASSTRDLSYEQYF	TGTGCCAGCAGCACCCGGGACCTCTCCTACGAGCAGTACTTC
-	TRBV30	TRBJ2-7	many	CAWSVGRGYEQYF	TGTGCCTGGAGTGTCGGCAGGGGTTACGAGCAGTACTTC
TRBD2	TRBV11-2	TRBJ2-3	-	CASSSGTSDTDTRYF	TGTGCCAGCAGCTCCGGGACTAGCGACACAGATACGCGGTATTTT
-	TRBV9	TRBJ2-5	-	CASSAGALKETQYF	TGTGCCAGCAGCGCGGGGGCCCTTAAAGAGACCCAGTACTTC
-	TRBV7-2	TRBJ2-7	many	CASSSRRPYEQYF	TGTGCCAGCAGCTCCCGGAGACCCTACGAGCAGTACTTC
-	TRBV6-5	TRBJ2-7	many	CASSYSIGGTSYEQYF	TGTGCCAGCAGTTACTCGATTGGGGGGACCTCCTACGAGCAGTACTTC
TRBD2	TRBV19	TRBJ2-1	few	CASSMVSGGEQFF	TGTGCCAGTAGTATGGTTAGCGGGGGGGAGCAGTTCTTC
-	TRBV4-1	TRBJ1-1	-	CASSQDDVGNTEAFF	TGCGCCAGCAGCCAAGATGATGTGGGGAACACTGAAGCTTTCTTT
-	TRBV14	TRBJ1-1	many	CASSREGAEAFF	TGTGCCAGCAGCCGAGAGGGTGCTGAAGCTTTCTTT
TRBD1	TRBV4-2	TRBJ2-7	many	CASSQGTGSLEQYF	TGTGCCAGCAGCCAAGGGACAGGCTCCCTCGAGCAGTACTTC
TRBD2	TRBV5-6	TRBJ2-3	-	CASSFGTGGRLF	TGTGCCAGCAGCTTCGGGACTGGCGGGAGGCTCTTT
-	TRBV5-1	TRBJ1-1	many	CASKLSGRGTEAFF	TGCGCCAGCAAACTCTCAGGACGAGGCACTGAAGCTTTCTTT
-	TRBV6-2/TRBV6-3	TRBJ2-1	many	CASNPGQGEQFF	TGTGCCAGCAATCCCGGCCAGGGGGAGCAGTTCTTC
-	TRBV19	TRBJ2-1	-	CASNNPTVYNEQFF	TGTGCCAGCAATAACCCGACAGTGTACAATGAGCAGTTCTTC
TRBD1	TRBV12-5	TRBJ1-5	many	CASGSPGTGSFGDQPQHF	TGTGCTAGTGGTTCCCCCGGGACAGGGAGTTTCGGGGATCAGCCCCAGCATTTT
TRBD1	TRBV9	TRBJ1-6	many	CASSEQGDSPLHF	TGTGCCAGCAGCGAACAGGGGGATTCACCCCTCCACTTT
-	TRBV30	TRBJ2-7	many	CAWPGDSSYEQYF	TGTGCCTGGCCAGGAGACAGCTCCTACGAGCAGTACTTC
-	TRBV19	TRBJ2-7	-	CAGSHGSGTRAYEQYF	TGTGCCGGTAGTCACGGTTCCGGGACAAGAGCCTACGAGCAGTACTTC
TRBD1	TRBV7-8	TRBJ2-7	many	CASSAPGTGFDEQYF	TGTGCCAGCAGCGCGCCCGGGACAGGGTTCGACGAGCAGTACTTC
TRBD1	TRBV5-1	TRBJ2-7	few	CASSTSDRGFDEQYF	TGCGCCAGCAGCACCTCGGACAGGGGGTTCGACGAGCAGTACTTC
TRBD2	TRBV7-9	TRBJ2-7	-	CASSRGGGRATSYEQYF	TGTGCCAGCAGCCGAGGCGGCGGGAGGGCCACATCCTACGAGCAGTACTTC